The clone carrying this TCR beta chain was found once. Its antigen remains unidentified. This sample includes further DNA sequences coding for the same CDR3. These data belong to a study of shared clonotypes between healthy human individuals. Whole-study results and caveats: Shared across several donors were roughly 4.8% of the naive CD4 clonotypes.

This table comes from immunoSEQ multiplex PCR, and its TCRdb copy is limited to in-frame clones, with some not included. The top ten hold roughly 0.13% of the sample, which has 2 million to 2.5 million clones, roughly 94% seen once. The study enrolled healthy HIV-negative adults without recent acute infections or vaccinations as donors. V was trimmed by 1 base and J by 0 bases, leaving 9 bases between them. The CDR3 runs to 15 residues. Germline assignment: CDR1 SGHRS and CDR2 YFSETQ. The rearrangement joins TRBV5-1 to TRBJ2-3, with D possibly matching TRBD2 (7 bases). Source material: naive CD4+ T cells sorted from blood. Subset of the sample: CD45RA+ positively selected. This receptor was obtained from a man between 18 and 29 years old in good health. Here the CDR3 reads CASSLRGASTDTQYF. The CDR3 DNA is TGCGCCAGCAGCTTGCGGGGGGCCAGCACAGATACGCAGTATTTT.